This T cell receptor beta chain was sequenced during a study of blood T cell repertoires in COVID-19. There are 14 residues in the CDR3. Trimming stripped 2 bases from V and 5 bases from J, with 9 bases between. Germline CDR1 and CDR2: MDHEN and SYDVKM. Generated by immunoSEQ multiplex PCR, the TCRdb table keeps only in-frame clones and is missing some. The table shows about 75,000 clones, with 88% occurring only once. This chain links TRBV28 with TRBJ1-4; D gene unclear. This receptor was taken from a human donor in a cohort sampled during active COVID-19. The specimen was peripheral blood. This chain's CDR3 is CASSLVLRNEKLFF. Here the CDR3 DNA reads TGTGCCAGCAGTTTAGTACTGAGAAATGAAAAACTGTTTTTT. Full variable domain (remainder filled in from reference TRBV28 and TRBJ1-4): DVKVTQSSRYLVKRTGEKVFLECVQDMDHENMFWYRQDPGLGLRLIYFSYDVKMKEKGDIPEGYSVSREKKERFSLILESASTNQTSMYLCASSLVLRNEKLFFGSGTQLSVL.